This T cell receptor beta chain was observed in a study of cytomegalovirus exposure and HLA in healthy donors. Using immunoSEQ multiplex PCR, the repertoire was profiled, and TCRdb retains in-frame clones only, with some absent. The data show around 160,000 clones, with approximately 90% seen just once and 2.5% to 3% held by the top ten. This CDR3 region has 13 residues. The V gene's germline CDR1 is SGHNT and CDR2 YYREEE (reference sequence). Trimming pared 4 bases from V and 1 base from J, leaving 9 bases between. This TCR was recovered from a man between 18 and 35 years old in good health and CMV-seronegative. J is TRBJ2-7 and V is TRBV5-4; tentatively, D is TRBD1 (6 bases). The sequenced sample was PBMCs. The CDR3 reads CASSAGTSYEQYF. DNA for the CDR3: TGTGCCAGCAGCGCCGGGACATCCTACGAGCAGTACTTC.